What follows are 25 T cell receptor beta chains derived from one specimen sequenced in a study of blood T cells in healthy people across ages. A second PCR of about 7 to 11 cycles used a sample-barcoded 5' primer and a J-beta primer mix. MiXCR was run by TCRdb on the 5' RACE reads, yielding one entry per CDR3 protein. The sample consists of 380,000 or so distinct CDR3 sequences, 45% to 60% of them appearing once. Sequencing input: blood. The receptors derive from a man in his sixties in good health.

The chain carries TRBV24-1 and TRBJ2-1; no clear D gene. Per germline, CDR1 KGHDR and CDR2 SFDVKD. CDR3 length equals 14 residues. Trimming cost V 7 bases and J 8 bases, with 17 bases left between them. The chain's CDR3 is CATSRSPTIDEQFF. The CDR3 DNA is TGTGCCACCAGCCGGAGCCCTACAATTGATGAGCAGTTCTTC.

The chain recombines TRBV7-9 with TRBJ1-2; D unclear. This CDR3 is 11 amino acids long. Germline-derived CDR1 and CDR2 are SEHNR and FQNEAQ (reference sequence). Trimming pared 11 bases from V and 4 bases from J, leaving 11 bases between. CDR3 bases: TGTGCCGGCGACCCACCCTATGGCTACACCTTC. Its translation: CAGDPPYGYTF.

The rearrangement uses TRBV5-1 and TRBJ2-2; TRBD2 aligns across 13 bases. Germline lookup yields CDR1 SGHRS and CDR2 YFSETQ. The CDR3 is 15 residues long. Germline trimming cut 5 bases from V and 6 bases from J; bases unmatched to any gene: 4. Written as DNA, the CDR3 is TGCGCCAGCAGGGGGACTAGCGGGATCCCCGGGGAGCTGTTTTTT. Amino acids: CASRGTSGIPGELFF.

Comment on this clonotype: This may come from a read error, since a much larger clone is one base off. The V gene is TRBV20-1, the J gene TRBJ2-7, with D possibly matching TRBD1 (5 bases). V lost 0 bases and J 0 bases, leaving 21 bases between the germline ends. The CDR3 contains 18 residues. Per the germline V gene, CDR1 is DFQATT and CDR2 is SNEGSKA (reference sequence). The CDR3 spells CSAREVRIHRPSSYEQYF. Here the CDR3 DNA reads TGCAGTGCTAGAGAAGTGAGGATCCACAGGCCGAGCTCCTACGAGCAGTACTTC.

This clonotype has more than one count but fewer than ten. The chain employs TRBV29-1 and TRBJ2-5; possible D gene TRBD1, 5 bases. The CDR3 runs to 12 residues. With 4 bases removed from V and 2 bases from J, the gap between germline ends came to 8 bases. CDR1 and CDR2 (germline): SQVTM, ANQGSEA. CDR3 sequence (DNA): TGCAGCGTTGGGGGCAGGCAAGAGACCCAGTACTTC. Its protein is CSVGGRQETQYF.

This clonotype was seen at least ten times. The chain couples TRBV20-1 to TRBJ2-1, with no clear D. Germline CDR1 is DFQATT and CDR2 is SNEGSKA (reference sequence). The CDR3 has 13 residues. V lost 4 bases to trimming and J lost 2 bases, with 9 bases between them. This CDR3 is CSAKPPPYNEQFF. The CDR3 DNA is TGCAGTGCTAAACCCCCACCCTACAATGAGCAGTTCTTC.

This clonotype occurred a few times. The chain recombines TRBV3-1 with TRBJ2-5; either TRBD1 or TRBD2 may supply D (6 bases each). V was trimmed by 4 bases and J by 5 bases, leaving 23 bases between them. Germline V gene sequence: CDR1 LGHDT, CDR2 YNNKEL (reference sequence). This CDR3 region has 17 residues. CDR3 coding DNA: TGTGCCAGCAGCCCAGGTCGGCAGGGGCGCGCGGGGGAGACCCAGTACTTC. It specifies CASSPGRQGRAGETQYF.

This clonotype was counted a single time. The chain is built from TRBV5-1 and TRBJ1-1, with unresolved D. In germline, CDR1 is SGHRS, CDR2 YFSETQ. The CDR3 consists of 15 residues. V lost 1 base and J 0 bases, leaving 10 bases between the germline ends. This CDR3 reads CASSLQGKMNTEAFF. The CDR3 coding sequence is TGCGCCAGCAGCTTGCAAGGGAAGATGAACACTGAAGCTTTCTTT.

A remark on this clonotype: At one boundary the junction diverges from the germline segment, which might be a read error. The gene calls are TRBV15 and TRBJ2-7; 10 bases match TRBD1. The CDR3 totals 16 residues. Per the germline V gene, CDR1 is LNHNV and CDR2 is YYDKDF (reference sequence). CDR3 loop: CAASREDRGRTYEQYF. In DNA form, the CDR3 reads TGTGCCGCCAGCAGAGAAGACAGGGGGCGCACCTACGAGCAGTACTTC.

The chain links TRBV29-1 to TRBJ2-5; 13 nucleotides line up with TRBD2. The germline CDR1 and CDR2 sequences are SQVTM and ANQGSEA. This CDR3 comprises 14 residues. The V gene end was trimmed by 5 bases and the J gene end by 1 base; junction bases not matched to a gene: 1. The CDR3 sequence: CSVRTSGGQETQYF. CDR3 in DNA: TGCAGCGTTAGGACTAGCGGGGGCCAAGAGACCCAGTACTTC.

Remarks on this clonotype: A much larger clone sits a single nucleotide away, making a read error possible. V usage is TRBV20-1 and J usage is TRBJ2-5; 8 nucleotides align to TRBD2. Germline CDR1 DFQATT, CDR2 SNEGSKA (reference sequence). The V and J ends lost 5 bases and 11 bases, in that order; junction bases with no gene match: 16. The CDR3 runs to 14 residues. The CDR3 DNA follows: TGCAGTGCTCCGGGACTAGGTCTACAGAATGAGCAGTACTTC. Translating gives CSAPGLGLQNEQYF.

This rearrangement joins TRBV7-2 to TRBJ2-1, with 7 bases fitting TRBD2. V trimming: 2 bases; J trimming: 10 bases; junction bases outside the gene matches: 17. The CDR3 covers 17 residues. The germline gives CDR1 SGHTA, CDR2 FQGNSA. The CDR3 DNA reads as TGTGCCAGCAGCTTATCCCCCGGCGGGAGCTCCTATAAGGAGCAGTTCTTC. Amino acids: CASSLSPGGSSYKEQFF.

This clonotype was seen only a few times. The rearrangement joins TRBV20-1 to TRBJ2-1; D gene uncertain. Deletions cut 1 base from V and 6 bases from J, with 13 bases between. CDR1 DFQATT and CDR2 SNEGSKA come from the germline V gene (reference sequence). This CDR3 is built from 14 residues. The CDR3 spells CSARVIPRSNEQFF. CDR3 nucleotide sequence: TGCAGTGCTAGAGTAATCCCTAGGTCCAATGAGCAGTTCTTC.

The rearrangement uses TRBV7-2 and TRBJ2-1; the D is unclear. V lost 3 bases to trimming and J lost 2 bases, with 11 bases between them. Germline CDR1 reads SGHTA; CDR2 reads FQGNSA. The CDR3 is made up of 15 amino acids. CDR3: CASSFVLATYNEQFF. The CDR3 nucleotides are TGTGCCAGCAGCTTTGTTTTGGCAACCTACAATGAGCAGTTCTTC.

The table lists this clonotype with a few counts. This chain uses TRBV12-5 with TRBJ2-1; no clear D gene. The J call may not be correct, given that the DNA end is closer to TRBJ2-7. Germline V gene data show CDR1 as LGHNT and CDR2 as FRNRAP. This CDR3 comprises 15 residues. The DNA of the CDR3 is TGTGCTAGTGGCCATGTAGACGGAGAAAACAATGAGCAGTACTTC. This translates into CASGHVDGENNEQYF.

Only a few counts were recorded for this clonotype. CDR3 nucleotides: TGTGCCAGTACGGGGAGCTCCTACGAGCAGTACTTC. The encoded protein is CASTGSSYEQYF. The chain employs TRBV6-5 and TRBJ2-4, with D perhaps TRBD2 (5 bases). TRBJ2-7 explains the end of the DNA better; the J call may be wrong. CDR1 is MNHEY and CDR2 is SVGAGI in the germline V gene. The CDR3 runs 12 residues.

This clonotype was detected only a few times. The rearrangement joins TRBV9 to TRBJ1-2; D not certain. Trimming removed 0 bases from V and 4 bases from J, with 13 bases in between. The CDR3 sequence is 15 residues long. CDR1 is SGDLS, CDR2 YYNGEE, per germline. The CDR3 spells CASSVDAMRSYGYTF. The CDR3 DNA is TGTGCCAGCAGCGTAGATGCGATGAGGAGCTATGGCTACACCTTC. The full variable domain, rest sourced from reference TRBV9 and TRBJ1-2, is DSGVTQTPKHLITATGQRVTLRCSPRSGDLSVYWYQQSLDQGLQFLIQYYNGEERAKGNILERFSAQQFPDLHSELNLSSLELGDSALYFCASSVDAMRSYGYTFGSGTRLTVV.

The V gene is TRBV24-1, the J gene TRBJ2-1, with 10 bases aligning to TRBD2. The J segment lost 6 bases and the V segment lost 4 bases, leaving 8 bases of the junction unmatched. This CDR3 has 16 residues. From germline, CDR1 is KGHDR and CDR2 SFDVKD. CDR3 in amino acids: CATSESGLARPNEQFF. CDR3 bases: TGTGCCACCAGTGAATCGGGACTAGCGAGACCCAATGAGCAGTTCTTC.

Only a few counts were recorded for this clonotype. V gene TRBV6-6 combines with J gene TRBJ2-7, with no clear D. The ends were cut back, 0 bases at V and 6 bases at J, with 12 bases in the middle. This CDR3 is 14 amino acids long. Looked up from germline, CDR1 is MNHNY and CDR2 is SVGAGI (reference sequence). In DNA form, the CDR3 reads TGTGCCAGCAGTTACTCGACATCGGCCCCCGAGCAGTACTTC. It encodes CASSYSTSAPEQYF.

J is TRBJ1-4 and V is TRBV7-2, with a weak D call TRBD1 (5 bases). The CDR3 length is 16 residues. Germline V lookup: CDR1 SGHTA, CDR2 FQGNSA. The V end lost 1 base, the J end lost 8 bases, and 17 bases lay between the germline ends. The CDR3 protein is CASSLDTGRAREKLFF. The CDR3 region has the DNA TGTGCCAGCAGCTTAGACACCGGCAGGGCGAGGGAAAAACTGTTTTTT.

V and J are TRBV12-3 or TRBV12-4 and TRBJ2-7; 8 nucleotides line up with TRBD1. After removal of 5 bases from V and 6 bases from J, the junction contained 12 bases not matched to a gene. CDR3 length: 15 amino acids. The CDR3 region is CASSRPGTGFFEQYF. As DNA, the CDR3 is TGTGCCAGCAGTCGGCCCGGGACAGGTTTTTTCGAGCAGTACTTC.

This clonotype was found once. A much larger clone differs from this one at a single base, so this may be a read error. The chain has TRBV10-3 and TRBJ1-2; 7 bases line up with TRBD1. Unmatched junction bases numbered 4, after V lost 4 bases and J lost 2 bases. This CDR3 is built from 14 residues. Looked up from germline, CDR1 is ENHRY and CDR2 is SYGVKD. The CDR3 protein is CAISAWDSNYGYTF. DNA for the CDR3: TGTGCCATCAGTGCCTGGGACAGCAACTATGGCTACACCTTC.

This clonotype has just a few counts. This chain links TRBV28 with TRBJ2-4; 8 nucleotides match TRBD1. The J call is uncertain, as TRBJ2-7 better fits the DNA end. The germline V gene has CDR1 MDHEN and CDR2 SYDVKM. The CDR3 contains 14 residues. CDR3 bases: TGTGCCAGCAGTTTCCCAGGGGGCTTTGACGAGCAGTACTTC. This translates into CASSFPGGFDEQYF.

This chain joins TRBV12-3 or TRBV12-4 and TRBJ1-2; D perhaps matches TRBD1 (6 bases). V was shortened by 4 bases and J by 2 bases, with 17 bases between the two germline ends. The CDR3 totals 16 residues. The CDR3 DNA is TGTGCCAGCAGTTCAATTGTAGGGACAACCAACTATGGCTACACCTTC. Encoded protein: CASSSIVGTTNYGYTF.

This clonotype was counted between two and nine times. The rearrangement links TRBV7-2 to TRBJ2-3; D might be TRBD2 (6 bases). Trimming took off 5 bases at V and 4 bases at J, with 22 bases between the two ends. The CDR3 is 17 amino acids. Germline loops: CDR1 SGHTA, CDR2 FQGNSA. The CDR3 nucleotides are TGTGCCAGCAGCCAGCATCGGCCCGGGAGAGTCTCAGATACGCAGTATTTT. It encodes CASSQHRPGRVSDTQYF.